These T cell receptor beta chains were read from a single sample in a study of cytomegalovirus exposure and HLA in healthy donors. Sequenced by immunoSEQ multiplex PCR; TCRdb stores in-frame clones only, minus some. The table records 150,000 to 200,000 clones, roughly 80% of them present only once. The material sequenced was PBMCs. Source of these receptors: a woman between 35 and 50 years old in good health and CMV-seropositive. Both conserved end residues are part of each CDR3. The order of the fields is CDR3 DNA, CDR3 protein, clone size, D gene, V gene, J gene. The D gene is left open where the match is weak. A row's size may be missing; if present it is once, few, many or a size class.

CDR3 DNA: TGTGCCAGCAGCCTCCGGGACAGGGTTAACGGCTACACCTTC; CDR3 protein: CASSLRDRVNGYTF; clone size: once; D gene: TRBD1; V gene: TRBV7-9; J gene: TRBJ1-2
CDR3 DNA: TGTGCCAGCAAAGGGGAAGGAGAGACCCAGTACTTC; CDR3 protein: CASKGEGETQYF; clone size: -; D gene: -; V gene: TRBV2; J gene: TRBJ2-5
CDR3 DNA: TGCAGCGTTGAAGAGGTTAGCGGAGCCGTTTTTGAGCAGTACTTC; CDR3 protein: CSVEEVSGAVFEQYF; clone size: -; D gene: -; V gene: TRBV29-1; J gene: TRBJ2-7
CDR3 DNA: TGTGCCAGCTCACCTAACGGAGGATCCTACAATGAGCAGTTCTTC; CDR3 protein: CASSPNGGSYNEQFF; clone size: -; D gene: -; V gene: TRBV18; J gene: TRBJ2-1
CDR3 DNA: TGTGCCAGCAGCTATGGGACAGGGAAGGGCACAGATACGCAGTATTTT; CDR3 protein: CASSYGTGKGTDTQYF; clone size: -; D gene: TRBD1; V gene: TRBV5-8; J gene: TRBJ2-3
CDR3 DNA: TGTGCCACGCTACCCCCCCGCAACACTGAAGCTTTCTTT; CDR3 protein: CATLPPRNTEAFF; clone size: -; D gene: -; V gene: TRBV19; J gene: TRBJ1-1
CDR3 DNA: TGCACCAGCAGCTGTGACTCTACGCAGTATTTT; CDR3 protein: CTSSCDSTQYF; clone size: -; D gene: -; V gene: TRBV1; J gene: TRBJ2-3
CDR3 DNA: TGTGCCAGCACCCGCCTGGGGATACTAGCGGGAGGTCGGACAGATACGCAGTATTTT; CDR3 protein: CASTRLGILAGGRTDTQYF; clone size: -; D gene: TRBD2; V gene: TRBV2; J gene: TRBJ2-3
CDR3 DNA: TGTGCCAGCAGCGTTGACAGGGCGGAGACCCAGTACTTC; CDR3 protein: CASSVDRAETQYF; clone size: -; D gene: TRBD1; V gene: TRBV9; J gene: TRBJ2-5
CDR3 DNA: TGTGCCAGCAGTGAAGCGGTGGACAGGGGGGCGAGCAATCAGCCCCAGCATTTT; CDR3 protein: CASSEAVDRGASNQPQHF; clone size: -; D gene: TRBD1; V gene: TRBV2; J gene: TRBJ1-5
CDR3 DNA: TGCGCCAGCGGGCGGAGGGTCTCCTACAATGAGCAGTTCTTC; CDR3 protein: CASGRRVSYNEQFF; clone size: few; D gene: -; V gene: TRBV4-3; J gene: TRBJ2-1
CDR3 DNA: TGTGCCACCCCGACAGGACTTGGAGGCTACACCTTC; CDR3 protein: CATPTGLGGYTF; clone size: -; D gene: -; V gene: TRBV19; J gene: TRBJ1-2
CDR3 DNA: TGTGCCAGCTCACTCACACCGGGACAGGGAGGCTACAATGAGCAGTTCTTC; CDR3 protein: CASSLTPGQGGYNEQFF; clone size: -; D gene: TRBD1; V gene: TRBV18; J gene: TRBJ2-1
CDR3 DNA: TGTGCCAGCAGCTTGGGGGGAAACACAGGGGCGGTTGGCTACACCTTC; CDR3 protein: CASSLGGNTGAVGYTF; clone size: -; D gene: TRBD1; V gene: TRBV5-4; J gene: TRBJ1-2
CDR3 DNA: TGTGCCAGCAGCCATACCGGACTAAAGGGTCAGGAGACCCAGTACTTC; CDR3 protein: CASSHTGLKGQETQYF; clone size: -; D gene: -; V gene: TRBV14; J gene: TRBJ2-5
CDR3 DNA: TGTGCCAGCAGTTTGACTAGCGGGAGCACAGATACGCAGTATTTT; CDR3 protein: CASSLTSGSTDTQYF; clone size: -; D gene: TRBD2; V gene: TRBV28; J gene: TRBJ2-3
CDR3 DNA: TGTGCCAGCAGCCAAGATCCGGGACAAATCAACACTGAAGCTTTCTTT; CDR3 protein: CASSQDPGQINTEAFF; clone size: -; D gene: -; V gene: TRBV14; J gene: TRBJ1-1
CDR3 DNA: TGTGCCAGCAGTGATTCCGGGACAGGGTCCCCCCAAGAGACCCAGTACTTC; CDR3 protein: CASSDSGTGSPQETQYF; clone size: few; D gene: TRBD1; V gene: TRBV25-1; J gene: TRBJ2-5
CDR3 DNA: TGTGCCAGCAGCCAAGAGGATGCGGTCCTCAATGAGCAGTTCTTC; CDR3 protein: CASSQEDAVLNEQFF; clone size: few; D gene: -; V gene: TRBV14; J gene: TRBJ2-1
CDR3 DNA: TGCGCCAGCAGCCCAGGACAGGGCGCCTACAATGAGCAGTTCTTC; CDR3 protein: CASSPGQGAYNEQFF; clone size: -; D gene: TRBD1; V gene: TRBV5-1; J gene: TRBJ2-1
CDR3 DNA: TGCGCCAGCAGCCAAGATCCGACAGGGGGAGGCACAGATACGCAGTATTTT; CDR3 protein: CASSQDPTGGGTDTQYF; clone size: -; D gene: TRBD1; V gene: TRBV4-3; J gene: TRBJ2-3
CDR3 DNA: TGTGCCAGCAGCCACCTCCCCCCGACAGGGCCCGGGGAGCTGTTTTTT; CDR3 protein: CASSHLPPTGPGELFF; clone size: -; D gene: TRBD1; V gene: TRBV11-3; J gene: TRBJ2-2
CDR3 DNA: TGTGCCAGCAGCCTTCCCGGACAGGGATGGGGCGAGCAGTTCTTC; CDR3 protein: CASSLPGQGWGEQFF; clone size: -; D gene: TRBD1; V gene: TRBV5-4; J gene: TRBJ2-1
CDR3 DNA: TGTGCCAGCAGCTTTAGCGGGGGGAACACCGGGGAGCTGTTTTTT; CDR3 protein: CASSFSGGNTGELFF; clone size: -; D gene: TRBD2; V gene: TRBV13; J gene: TRBJ2-2
CDR3 DNA: TGTGCCAGCAGCGTATATACGGGAGCCTACAATGAGCAGTTCTTC; CDR3 protein: CASSVYTGAYNEQFF; clone size: -; D gene: -; V gene: TRBV9; J gene: TRBJ2-1
CDR3 DNA: TGTGCCAGCAGTCTCCAAACTAGCGGGAGACACGAGCAGTACTTC; CDR3 protein: CASSLQTSGRHEQYF; clone size: -; D gene: TRBD2; V gene: TRBV28; J gene: TRBJ2-7
CDR3 DNA: TGTGCCTGGAGTGTACTCGGGCTAGCGGGAGAGCAGTTCTTC; CDR3 protein: CAWSVLGLAGEQFF; clone size: -; D gene: TRBD2; V gene: TRBV30; J gene: TRBJ2-1
CDR3 DNA: TGTGCCAGCAGCTTCACAGGGGGAGCAACTAATGAAAAACTGTTTTTT; CDR3 protein: CASSFTGGATNEKLFF; clone size: -; D gene: TRBD1; V gene: TRBV11-1; J gene: TRBJ1-4
CDR3 DNA: TGTGCCAGCAGCGGGGCGGGAGGTAACTATGGCTACACCTTC; CDR3 protein: CASSGAGGNYGYTF; clone size: many; D gene: -; V gene: TRBV27; J gene: TRBJ1-2
CDR3 DNA: TGTGCCAGCACCTCGAGACAGCGCACTGAAGCTTTCTTT; CDR3 protein: CASTSRQRTEAFF; clone size: -; D gene: -; V gene: TRBV6-1; J gene: TRBJ1-1
CDR3 DNA: TGTGCCAGCAGCTTCCTAGCGGGAATAAATGAGCAGTTCTTC; CDR3 protein: CASSFLAGINEQFF; clone size: -; D gene: TRBD2; V gene: TRBV7-6; J gene: TRBJ2-1
CDR3 DNA: TGTGCCAGCAGTTACGCCGGGAAATCGGGTCAGCCCCAGCATTTT; CDR3 protein: CASSYAGKSGQPQHF; clone size: -; D gene: -; V gene: TRBV6-6; J gene: TRBJ1-5
CDR3 DNA: TGCGCCAGCAGCTTGGAGGGGGGCACAGATACGCAGTATTTT; CDR3 protein: CASSLEGGTDTQYF; clone size: -; D gene: -; V gene: TRBV5-1; J gene: TRBJ2-3
CDR3 DNA: TGTGCCAGCAGCCTTTATCTAGAGCAGTACTTC; CDR3 protein: CASSLYLEQYF; clone size: -; D gene: -; V gene: TRBV28; J gene: TRBJ2-7
CDR3 DNA: TGTGCCACCAGCAGCCCAATTAGCGGGAACACCTACGAGCAGTACTTC; CDR3 protein: CATSSPISGNTYEQYF; clone size: -; D gene: TRBD2; V gene: TRBV15; J gene: TRBJ2-7
CDR3 DNA: TGCAGCGTCCAGACAGGGGCAGCCGGGGAGCTGTTTTTT; CDR3 protein: CSVQTGAAGELFF; clone size: -; D gene: TRBD1; V gene: TRBV29-1; J gene: TRBJ2-2
CDR3 DNA: TGTGCCAGCAGCCTGAATACTAACACTGAAGCTTTCTTT; CDR3 protein: CASSLNTNTEAFF; clone size: -; D gene: -; V gene: TRBV7-8; J gene: TRBJ1-1
CDR3 DNA: TGTGCCAGTAGTTCAGGACTAGCGGGAGCCTCCTACGAGCAGTACTTC; CDR3 protein: CASSSGLAGASYEQYF; clone size: -; D gene: TRBD2; V gene: TRBV19; J gene: TRBJ2-7
CDR3 DNA: TGTGCCAGCAGCCTGTTGGGACAGGGCTACGAGCAGTACTTC; CDR3 protein: CASSLLGQGYEQYF; clone size: -; D gene: TRBD1; V gene: TRBV7-9; J gene: TRBJ2-7
CDR3 DNA: TGTGCCAGTAGTATGTTTGACAGAGGGAGGGCTGAAGCTTTCTTT; CDR3 protein: CASSMFDRGRAEAFF; clone size: -; D gene: -; V gene: TRBV19; J gene: TRBJ1-1
CDR3 DNA: TGTGCCAGCAGCACAATACCGACAGGGCCGATCACTGAAGCTTTCTTT; CDR3 protein: CASSTIPTGPITEAFF; clone size: -; D gene: TRBD1; V gene: TRBV5-6; J gene: TRBJ1-1
CDR3 DNA: TGTGCCAGCAGCCCTTCGCCAGGGTCCTACAATGAGCAGTTCTTC; CDR3 protein: CASSPSPGSYNEQFF; clone size: -; D gene: -; V gene: TRBV11-3; J gene: TRBJ2-1
CDR3 DNA: TGTGCCAGCAGGGAGGGGGGACAGAGCCAGCCCCAGCATTTT; CDR3 protein: CASREGGQSQPQHF; clone size: -; D gene: TRBD1; V gene: TRBV2; J gene: TRBJ1-5
CDR3 DNA: TGTGCCAGCAGCCCTCTTACTACTGGCCAGCCCCAGCATTTT; CDR3 protein: CASSPLTTGQPQHF; clone size: -; D gene: -; V gene: TRBV2; J gene: TRBJ1-5
CDR3 DNA: TGTGCCAGCAGCTTAGCGGGGTTCTCCTACAATGAGCAGTTCTTC; CDR3 protein: CASSLAGFSYNEQFF; clone size: -; D gene: -; V gene: TRBV11-2; J gene: TRBJ2-1
CDR3 DNA: TGCGCCAGCAGCCAAGCGACTAGCGGGAGCTCCTACGAGCAGTACTTC; CDR3 protein: CASSQATSGSSYEQYF; clone size: -; D gene: TRBD2; V gene: TRBV4-1; J gene: TRBJ2-7
CDR3 DNA: TGTGCCAGCAGCTCCCTGGGTCCTCGGGGGAGTGAGCAGTTCTTC; CDR3 protein: CASSSLGPRGSEQFF; clone size: few; D gene: -; V gene: TRBV28; J gene: TRBJ2-1
CDR3 DNA: TGCGCCAGCAGCCAATTACAGGGGAGAGGCACTGAAGCTTTCTTT; CDR3 protein: CASSQLQGRGTEAFF; clone size: -; D gene: TRBD1; V gene: TRBV5-1; J gene: TRBJ1-1
CDR3 DNA: TGTGCCTGGAGTGGCGACGGTTACGGGAGAAACTATGGCTACACCTTC; CDR3 protein: CAWSGDGYGRNYGYTF; clone size: -; D gene: -; V gene: TRBV30; J gene: TRBJ1-2
CDR3 DNA: TGTGCCAGCAGTTTAGACAGGCGGTACGAGCAGTACTTC; CDR3 protein: CASSLDRRYEQYF; clone size: -; D gene: -; V gene: TRBV28; J gene: TRBJ2-7
CDR3 DNA: TGCGCCAGCAGCCCCCCCACATACAATGAGCAGTTCTTC; CDR3 protein: CASSPPTYNEQFF; clone size: few; D gene: -; V gene: TRBV4-1; J gene: TRBJ2-1
CDR3 DNA: TGCAGCGTAGAAAGCCGGGACAGGGGAGAGACCCAGTACTTC; CDR3 protein: CSVESRDRGETQYF; clone size: -; D gene: TRBD1; V gene: TRBV29-1; J gene: TRBJ2-5
CDR3 DNA: TGTGCCAGCAGGGCCCTGGCGTCAGCCGGGGTGGAGCCCCAGCATTTT; CDR3 protein: CASRALASAGVEPQHF; clone size: -; D gene: -; V gene: TRBV28; J gene: TRBJ1-5
CDR3 DNA: TGTGCCAGCAGCGTAAGCGGTACTAGCGGGTACAATGAGCAGTTCTTC; CDR3 protein: CASSVSGTSGYNEQFF; clone size: once; D gene: TRBD2; V gene: TRBV9; J gene: TRBJ2-1
CDR3 DNA: TGCAGCGTCCTTGACAGGGAACCCCAAGCTTTCTTT; CDR3 protein: CSVLDREPQAFF; clone size: -; D gene: TRBD1; V gene: TRBV29-1; J gene: TRBJ1-1
CDR3 DNA: TGTGCCAGCAAGGGAACAGGGGGTATAATGAACACTGAAGCTTTCTTT; CDR3 protein: CASKGTGGIMNTEAFF; clone size: -; D gene: TRBD1; V gene: TRBV2; J gene: TRBJ1-1
CDR3 DNA: TGCGCCAGCAGCTTCGGGGACTCCGTGGATACGCAGTATTTT; CDR3 protein: CASSFGDSVDTQYF; clone size: once; D gene: -; V gene: TRBV5-1; J gene: TRBJ2-3
CDR3 DNA: TGTGCCAGCAGCTTAGGGACTAGCGGGAGGGCCGGCGGGGAGCTGTTTTTT; CDR3 protein: CASSLGTSGRAGGELFF; clone size: -; D gene: TRBD2; V gene: TRBV7-8; J gene: TRBJ2-2
CDR3 DNA: TGTGCCAGCTCCGGGGGAGGGACTAGCAATCAGCCCCAGCATTTT; CDR3 protein: CASSGGGTSNQPQHF; clone size: -; D gene: -; V gene: TRBV18; J gene: TRBJ1-5